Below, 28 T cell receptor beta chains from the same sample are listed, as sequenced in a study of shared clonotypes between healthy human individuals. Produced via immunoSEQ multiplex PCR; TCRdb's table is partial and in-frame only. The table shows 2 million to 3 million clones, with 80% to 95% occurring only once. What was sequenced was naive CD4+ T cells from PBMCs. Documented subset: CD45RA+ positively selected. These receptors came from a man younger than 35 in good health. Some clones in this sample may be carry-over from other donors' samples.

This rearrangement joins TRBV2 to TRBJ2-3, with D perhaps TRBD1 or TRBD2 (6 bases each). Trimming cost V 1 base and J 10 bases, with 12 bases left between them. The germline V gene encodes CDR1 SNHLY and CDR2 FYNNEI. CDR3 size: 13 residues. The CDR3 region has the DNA TGTGCCAGCAGTGAAGAGGGGGGACGGGCGCAGTATTTT. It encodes CASSEEGGRAQYF.

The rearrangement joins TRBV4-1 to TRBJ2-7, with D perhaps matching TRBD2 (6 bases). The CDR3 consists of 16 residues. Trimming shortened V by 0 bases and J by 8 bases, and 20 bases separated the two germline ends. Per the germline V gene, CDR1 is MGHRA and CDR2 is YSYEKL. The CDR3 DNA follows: TGCGCCAGCAGCCAAGATGAGGAGGGAGTACGGAGCAAGCAGTACTTC. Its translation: CASSQDEEGVRSKQYF.

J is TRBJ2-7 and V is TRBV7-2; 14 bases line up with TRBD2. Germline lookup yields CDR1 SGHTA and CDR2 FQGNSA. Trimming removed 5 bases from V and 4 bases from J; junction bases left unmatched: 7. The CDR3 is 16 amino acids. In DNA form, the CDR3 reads TGTGCCAGCAGCCCGACTAGCGGGAGGGCCTCTTACGAGCAGTACTTC. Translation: CASSPTSGRASYEQYF.

This chain's CDR3 is CASSQDISPTNEKLFF. In DNA, the CDR3 is TGCGCCAGCAGCCAAGATATCAGCCCAACTAATGAAAAACTGTTTTTT. The gene calls are TRBV4-3 and TRBJ1-4; unclear D gene. Germline lookup yields CDR1 LGHNA and CDR2 YSLEER. CDR3 size: 16 residues. Trimming took off 0 bases at V and 0 bases at J, with 8 bases between the two ends.

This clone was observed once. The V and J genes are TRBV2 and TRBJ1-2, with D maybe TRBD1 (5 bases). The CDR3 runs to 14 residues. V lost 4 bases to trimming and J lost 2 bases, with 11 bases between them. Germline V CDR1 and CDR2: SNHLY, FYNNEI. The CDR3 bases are TGTGCCAGCAGTGGGGAGACAGCGAACTATGGCTACACCTTC. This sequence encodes CASSGETANYGYTF.

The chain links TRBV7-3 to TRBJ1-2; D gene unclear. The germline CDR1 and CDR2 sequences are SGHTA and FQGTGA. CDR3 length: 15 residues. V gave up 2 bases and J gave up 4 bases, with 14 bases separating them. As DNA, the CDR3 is TGTGCCAGCAGCTTAGCCGACGGAAAAATCTATGGCTACACCTTC. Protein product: CASSLADGKIYGYTF.

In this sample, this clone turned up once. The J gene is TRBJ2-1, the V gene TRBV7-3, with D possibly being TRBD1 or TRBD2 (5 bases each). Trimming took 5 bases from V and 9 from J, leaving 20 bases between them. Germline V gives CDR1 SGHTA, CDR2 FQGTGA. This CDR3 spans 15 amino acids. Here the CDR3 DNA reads TGTGCCAGCAGCCCACCCGGGGCGCCGGTGGGTGAGCAGTTCTTC. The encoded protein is CASSPPGAPVGEQFF.

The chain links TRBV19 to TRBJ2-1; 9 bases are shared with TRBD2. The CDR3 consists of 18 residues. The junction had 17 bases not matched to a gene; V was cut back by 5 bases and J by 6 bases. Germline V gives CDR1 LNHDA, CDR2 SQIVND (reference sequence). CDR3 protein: CASSPRPLAGAEFNEQFF. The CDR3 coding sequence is TGTGCCAGTAGTCCTCGTCCTTTAGCGGGAGCGGAGTTCAATGAGCAGTTCTTC.

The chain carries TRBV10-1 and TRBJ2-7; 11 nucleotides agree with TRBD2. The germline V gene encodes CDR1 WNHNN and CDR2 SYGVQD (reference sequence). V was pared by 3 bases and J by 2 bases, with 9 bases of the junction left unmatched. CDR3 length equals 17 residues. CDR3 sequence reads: CASSDTIAGGLPYEQYF. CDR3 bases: TGCGCCAGCAGTGACACGATAGCGGGAGGGCTCCCCTACGAGCAGTACTTC.

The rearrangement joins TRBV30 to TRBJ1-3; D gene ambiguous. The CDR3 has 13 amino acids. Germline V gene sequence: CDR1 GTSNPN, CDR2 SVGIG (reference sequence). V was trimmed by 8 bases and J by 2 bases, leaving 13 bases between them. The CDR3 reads CAGAWEAGNTIYF. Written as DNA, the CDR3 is TGTGCCGGTGCCTGGGAAGCTGGAAACACCATATATTTT.

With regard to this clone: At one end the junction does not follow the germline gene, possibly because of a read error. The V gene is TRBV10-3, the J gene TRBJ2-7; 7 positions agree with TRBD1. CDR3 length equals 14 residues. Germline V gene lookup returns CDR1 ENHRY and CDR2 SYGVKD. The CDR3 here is CASSYATGNHEQYF. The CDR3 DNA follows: TGTGCCAGCAGTTACGCGACAGGGAACCACGAGCAGTACTTC.

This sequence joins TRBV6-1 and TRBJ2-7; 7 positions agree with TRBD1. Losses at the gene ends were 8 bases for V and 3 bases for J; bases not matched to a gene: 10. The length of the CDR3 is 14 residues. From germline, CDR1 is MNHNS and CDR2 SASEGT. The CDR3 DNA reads TGTGCCAGCCGGACAGGCGCTAACTACTACGAGCAGTACTTC. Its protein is CASRTGANYYEQYF.

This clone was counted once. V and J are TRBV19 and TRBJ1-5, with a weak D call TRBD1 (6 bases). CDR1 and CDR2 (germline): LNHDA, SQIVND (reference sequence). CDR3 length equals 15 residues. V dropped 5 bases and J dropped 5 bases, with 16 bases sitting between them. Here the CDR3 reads CASSLVQGSHQPQHF. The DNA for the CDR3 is TGTGCCAGTAGTTTGGTACAGGGATCGCATCAGCCCCAGCATTTT.

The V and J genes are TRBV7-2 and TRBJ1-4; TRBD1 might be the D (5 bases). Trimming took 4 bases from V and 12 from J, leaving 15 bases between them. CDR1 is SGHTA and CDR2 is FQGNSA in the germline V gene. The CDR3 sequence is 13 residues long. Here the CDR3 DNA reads TGTGCCAGCAGCTCAGAGGGGCCGGGGGAACTGTTTTTT. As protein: CASSSEGPGELFF. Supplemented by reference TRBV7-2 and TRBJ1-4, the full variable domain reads GAGVSQSPSNKVTEKGKDVELRCDPISGHTALYWYRQSLGQGLEFLIYFQGNSAPDKSGLPSDRFSAERTGGSVSTLTIQRTQQEDSAVYLCASSSEGPGELFFGSGTQLSVL.

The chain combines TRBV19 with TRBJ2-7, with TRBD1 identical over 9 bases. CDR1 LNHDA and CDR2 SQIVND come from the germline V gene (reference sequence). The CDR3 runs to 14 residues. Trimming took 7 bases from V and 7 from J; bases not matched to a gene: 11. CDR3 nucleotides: TGTGCCAGTACCAAAGACAGGGGGTCGGAAGAGCAGTACTTC. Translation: CASTKDRGSEEQYF.

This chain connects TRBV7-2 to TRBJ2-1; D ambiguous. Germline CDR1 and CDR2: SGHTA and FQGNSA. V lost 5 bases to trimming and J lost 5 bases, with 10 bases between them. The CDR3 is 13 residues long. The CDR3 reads CASSPLHDNEQFF. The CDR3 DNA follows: TGTGCCAGCAGCCCCCTTCACGACAATGAGCAGTTCTTC.

The CDR3: CASSLPGEGAPWGYTF. The CDR3 coding sequence is TGCGCCAGCAGCCTCCCCGGCGAGGGGGCGCCGTGGGGCTACACCTTC. This sequence joins TRBV4-1 and TRBJ1-2; 7 bases align to TRBD1. The germline gives CDR1 MGHRA, CDR2 YSYEKL. The CDR3 consists of 16 residues. Trimming at V came to 4 bases and at J to 8 bases, leaving 16 bases not matched to a gene.

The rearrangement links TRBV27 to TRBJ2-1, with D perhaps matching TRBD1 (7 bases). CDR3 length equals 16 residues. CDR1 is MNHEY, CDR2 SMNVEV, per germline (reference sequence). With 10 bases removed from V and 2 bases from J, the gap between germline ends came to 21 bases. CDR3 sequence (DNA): TGTGCCACCAGGGGCTGGGCAGGGGGGACCTACAATGAGCAGTTCTTC. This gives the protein CATRGWAGGTYNEQFF.

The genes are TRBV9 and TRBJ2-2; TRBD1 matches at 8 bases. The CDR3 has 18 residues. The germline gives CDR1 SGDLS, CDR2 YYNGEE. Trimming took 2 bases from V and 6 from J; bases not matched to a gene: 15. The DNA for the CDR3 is TGTGCCAGCAGCGTGGTGGGGGGACAGGAGCGGCCCGCCGGGGAGCTGTTTTTT. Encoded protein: CASSVVGGQERPAGELFF. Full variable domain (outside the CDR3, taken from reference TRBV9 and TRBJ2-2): DSGVTQTPKHLITATGQRVTLRCSPRSGDLSVYWYQQSLDQGLQFLIQYYNGEERAKGNILERFSAQQFPDLHSELNLSSLELGDSALYFCASSVVGGQERPAGELFFGEGSRLTVL.

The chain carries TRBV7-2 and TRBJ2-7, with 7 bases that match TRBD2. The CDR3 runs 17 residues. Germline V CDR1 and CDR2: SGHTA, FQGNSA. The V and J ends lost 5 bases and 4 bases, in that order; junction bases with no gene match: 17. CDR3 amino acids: CASSGSGNPVGVYEQYF. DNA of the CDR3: TGTGCCAGCAGCGGGAGCGGGAACCCCGTTGGCGTGTACGAGCAGTACTTC.

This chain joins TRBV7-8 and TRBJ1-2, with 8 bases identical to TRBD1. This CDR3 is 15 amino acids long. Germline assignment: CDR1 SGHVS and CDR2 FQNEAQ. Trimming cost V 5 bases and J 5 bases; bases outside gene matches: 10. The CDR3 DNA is TGTGCCAGCAGCCAAAATGGACAGGGATTTTATGGCTACACCTTC. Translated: CASSQNGQGFYGYTF.

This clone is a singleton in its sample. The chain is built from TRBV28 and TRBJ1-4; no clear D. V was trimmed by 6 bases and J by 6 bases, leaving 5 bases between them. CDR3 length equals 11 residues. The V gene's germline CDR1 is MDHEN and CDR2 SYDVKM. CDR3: CASRSYEKLFF. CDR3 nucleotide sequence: TGTGCCAGCAGGAGCTATGAAAAACTGTTTTTT.

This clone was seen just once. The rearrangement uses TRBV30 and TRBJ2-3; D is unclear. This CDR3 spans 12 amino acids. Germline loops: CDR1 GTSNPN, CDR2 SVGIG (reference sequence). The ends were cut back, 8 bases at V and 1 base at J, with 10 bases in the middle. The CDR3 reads CARGPGTDTQYF. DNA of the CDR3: TGTGCCCGCGGCCCGGGCACAGATACGCAGTATTTT.

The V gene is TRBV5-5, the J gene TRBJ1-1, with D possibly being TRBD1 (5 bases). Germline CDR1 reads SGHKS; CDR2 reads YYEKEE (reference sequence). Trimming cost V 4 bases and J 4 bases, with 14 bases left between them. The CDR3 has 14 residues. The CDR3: CASSPDIRGTEAFF. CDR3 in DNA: TGTGCCAGCAGCCCGGACATTCGGGGCACTGAAGCTTTCTTT.

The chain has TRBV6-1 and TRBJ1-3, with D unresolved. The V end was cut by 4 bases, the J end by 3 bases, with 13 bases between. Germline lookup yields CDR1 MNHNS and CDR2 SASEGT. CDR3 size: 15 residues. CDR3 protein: CASSVKGYNGNTIYF. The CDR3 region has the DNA TGTGCCAGCAGTGTAAAAGGGTATAATGGAAACACCATATATTTT.

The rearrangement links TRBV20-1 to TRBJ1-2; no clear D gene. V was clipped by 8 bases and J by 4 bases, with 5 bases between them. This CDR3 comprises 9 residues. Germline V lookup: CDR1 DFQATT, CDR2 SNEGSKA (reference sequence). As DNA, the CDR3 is TGCAGTACCCCCTATGGCTACACCTTC. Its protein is CSTPYGYTF.

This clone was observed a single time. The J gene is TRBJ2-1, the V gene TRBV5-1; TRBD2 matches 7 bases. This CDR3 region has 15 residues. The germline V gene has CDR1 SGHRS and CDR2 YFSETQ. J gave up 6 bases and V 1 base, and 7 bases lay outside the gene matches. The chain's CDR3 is CASSLLREVPNEQFF. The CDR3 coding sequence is TGCGCCAGCAGCTTGCTTCGGGAGGTTCCCAATGAGCAGTTCTTC.

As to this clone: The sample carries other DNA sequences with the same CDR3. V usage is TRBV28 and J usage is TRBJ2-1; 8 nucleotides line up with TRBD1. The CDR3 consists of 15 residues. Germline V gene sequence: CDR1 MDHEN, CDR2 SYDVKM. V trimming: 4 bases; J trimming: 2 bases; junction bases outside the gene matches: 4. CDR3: CASSSGQGAYNEQFF. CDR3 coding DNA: TGTGCCAGCAGTTCCGGACAGGGTGCCTACAATGAGCAGTTCTTC. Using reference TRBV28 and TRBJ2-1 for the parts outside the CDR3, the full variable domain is DVKVTQSSRYLVKRTGEKVFLECVQDMDHENMFWYRQDPGLGLRLIYFSYDVKMKEKGDIPEGYSVSREKKERFSLILESASTNQTSMYLCASSSGQGAYNEQFFGPGTRLTVL.